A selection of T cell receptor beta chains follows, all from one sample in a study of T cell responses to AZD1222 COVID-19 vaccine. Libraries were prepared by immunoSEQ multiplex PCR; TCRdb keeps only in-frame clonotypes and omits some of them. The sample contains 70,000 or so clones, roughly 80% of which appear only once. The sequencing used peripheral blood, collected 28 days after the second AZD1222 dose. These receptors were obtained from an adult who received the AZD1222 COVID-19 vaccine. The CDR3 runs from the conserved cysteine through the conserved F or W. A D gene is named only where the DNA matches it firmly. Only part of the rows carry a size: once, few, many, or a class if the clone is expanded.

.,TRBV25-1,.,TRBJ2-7,CASSENPGVAEQYF,TGTGCCAGCAGTGAAAACCCAGGGGTGGCCGAGCAGTACTTC
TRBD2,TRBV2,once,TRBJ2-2,CASRATSGGLLGGELFF,TGTGCCAGCAGGGCGACTAGCGGGGGGCTCCTGGGCGGGGAGCTGTTTTTT
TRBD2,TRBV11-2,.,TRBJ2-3,CASSLVPGGTRSTDTQYF,TGTGCCAGCAGCTTAGTACCGGGGGGTACCCGAAGCACAGATACGCAGTATTTT
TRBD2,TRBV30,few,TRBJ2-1,CALAGRGGEQFF,TGTGCCCTAGCGGGCCGCGGGGGTGAGCAGTTCTTC
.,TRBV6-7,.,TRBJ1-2,CASRFSQGGGYTF,TGTGCCAGCAGGTTTAGTCAGGGAGGCGGCTACACCTTC
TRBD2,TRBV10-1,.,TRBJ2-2,CASSAGLAGGGTGELFF,TGCGCCAGCAGCGCTGGACTAGCGGGAGGTGGAACCGGGGAGCTGTTTTTT
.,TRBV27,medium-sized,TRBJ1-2,CASSSYRDGYTF,TGTGCCAGCAGTTCCTACAGGGATGGCTACACCTTC
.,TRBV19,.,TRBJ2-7,CASSMGLGSYEQYF,TGTGCCAGTAGTATGGGACTGGGGTCCTACGAGCAGTACTTC
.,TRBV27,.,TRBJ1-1,CASSYQADTEAFF,TGTGCCAGCAGTTACCAGGCGGACACTGAAGCTTTCTTT
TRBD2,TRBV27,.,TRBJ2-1,CASSLRTPGLAGEAYNEQFF,TGTGCCAGCAGTTTACGGACTCCGGGACTAGCGGGAGAAGCCTACAATGAGCAGTTCTTC
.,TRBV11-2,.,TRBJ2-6,CASSLGAGSGANVLTF,TGTGCCAGCAGCTTGGGGGCAGGCTCTGGGGCCAACGTCCTGACTTTC
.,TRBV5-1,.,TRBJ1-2,CASSLDSPAGLYGYTF,TGCGCCAGCAGCTTGGACAGCCCGGCGGGGCTCTATGGCTACACCTTC
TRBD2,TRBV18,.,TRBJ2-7,CASSPPTGGGEQYF,TGTGCCAGCTCACCGCCAACGGGAGGCGGGGAGCAGTACTTC
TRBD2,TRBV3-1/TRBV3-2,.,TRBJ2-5,CASSQAGLAGTKVTQYF,TGTGCCAGCAGCCAAGCGGGACTAGCGGGGACCAAGGTGACCCAGTACTTC
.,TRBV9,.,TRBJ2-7,CASSVAAGSDEQYF,TGTGCCAGCAGCGTAGCGGCAGGGAGCGACGAGCAGTACTTC
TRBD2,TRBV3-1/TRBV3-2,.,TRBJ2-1,CASRPTSGSSYNEQFF,TGTGCCAGCAGGCCCACTAGCGGGAGTTCCTACAATGAGCAGTTCTTC
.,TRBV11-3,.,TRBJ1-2,CASSRSGRNYGYTF,TGTGCCAGCAGCAGATCGGGCCGCAACTATGGCTACACCTTC
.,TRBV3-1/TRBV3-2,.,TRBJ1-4,CASSQSSPGKNEKLFF,TGTGCCAGCAGCCAGTCCTCTCCGGGAAAAAATGAAAAACTGTTTTTT
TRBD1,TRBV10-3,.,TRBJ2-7,CAIRPGQGPYEQYF,TGTGCCATCAGACCTGGACAGGGCCCCTACGAGCAGTACTTC
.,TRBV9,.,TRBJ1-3,CASSVEGSSGNTIYF,TGTGCCAGCAGCGTAGAGGGGTCCTCTGGAAACACCATATATTTT
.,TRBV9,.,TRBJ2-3,CASSVAGDSPRRFF,TGTGCCAGCAGCGTAGCTGGCGATAGCCCGCGCCGGTTTTTT
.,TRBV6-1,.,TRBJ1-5,CASSEAGGPFPQHF,TGTGCCAGCAGTGAAGCAGGGGGGCCCTTCCCCCAGCATTTT
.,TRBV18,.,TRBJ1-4,CASSDSPGARGEKLFF,TGTGCCAGCTCCGATTCGCCGGGGGCCCGTGGAGAAAAACTGTTTTTT
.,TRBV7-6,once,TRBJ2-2,CASSLDGIGGELFF,TGTGCCAGCAGCTTAGACGGTATTGGCGGGGAGCTGTTTTTT
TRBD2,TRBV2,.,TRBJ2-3,CASSVEAGALGDTQYF,TGTGCCAGCAGTGTGGAAGCGGGAGCATTGGGAGATACGCAGTATTTT
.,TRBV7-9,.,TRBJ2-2,CASSSGIGTGELFF,TGTGCCAGCAGCTCTGGGATAGGCACCGGGGAGCTGTTTTTT
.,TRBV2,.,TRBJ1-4,CASSEEGTPNEKLFF,TGTGCCAGCAGTGAGGAGGGGACTCCTAATGAAAAACTGTTTTTT
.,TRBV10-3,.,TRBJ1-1,CAIEGLPNTEAFF,TGTGCCATCGAAGGACTGCCGAACACTGAAGCTTTCTTT
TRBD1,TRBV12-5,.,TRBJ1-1,CASGLGTGRALNTEAFF,TGTGCTAGTGGACTCGGGACAGGGAGAGCATTGAACACTGAAGCTTTCTTT
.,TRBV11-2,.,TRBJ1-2,CASSLEAGANYGYTF,TGTGCCAGCAGCTTAGAGGCAGGAGCTAACTATGGCTACACCTTC
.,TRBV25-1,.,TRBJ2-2,CASHGVGTGELFF,TGTGCCAGCCACGGTGTTGGCACCGGGGAGCTGTTTTTT
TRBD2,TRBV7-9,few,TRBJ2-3,CASSLSSGVTDTQYF,TGTGCCAGCAGCTTATCTAGCGGGGTCACAGATACGCAGTATTTT
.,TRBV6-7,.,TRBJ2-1,CASSYPRSTQVYNEQFF,TGTGCCAGCAGTTACCCACGGAGCACTCAGGTCTACAATGAGCAGTTCTTC
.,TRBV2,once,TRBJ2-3,CASRSTSRTSDTQYF,TGTGCCAGCAGATCAACTAGTAGGACTTCAGATACGCAGTATTTT
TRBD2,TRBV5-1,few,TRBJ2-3,CASSPRGLAGDTQYF,TGCGCCAGTTCCCCCCGTGGCCTAGCGGGCGATACGCAGTATTTT
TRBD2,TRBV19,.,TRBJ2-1,CASSRAGTTYYNEQFF,TGTGCCAGTAGTAGGGCCGGGACTACATATTACAATGAGCAGTTCTTC
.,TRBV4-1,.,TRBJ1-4,CASSQVGGAGKLFF,TGCGCCAGCAGCCAAGTGGGGGGCGCGGGGAAACTGTTTTTT
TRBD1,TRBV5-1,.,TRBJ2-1,CASSPTRGQGGYNEQFF,TGCGCCAGCAGCCCGACGCGAGGACAGGGGGGATACAATGAGCAGTTCTTC
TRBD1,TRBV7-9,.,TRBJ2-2,CASSPLPTGVTGELFF,TGTGCCAGCAGCCCCCTTCCAACAGGGGTCACCGGGGAGCTGTTTTTT
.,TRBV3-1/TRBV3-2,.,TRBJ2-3,CASSPLEGRGTDTQYF,TGTGCCAGCAGCCCCCTCGAAGGGAGAGGGACAGATACGCAGTATTTT
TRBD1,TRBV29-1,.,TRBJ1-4,CSANGGQWGEKLFF,TGCAGCGCTAATGGGGGACAGTGGGGGGAAAAACTGTTTTTT
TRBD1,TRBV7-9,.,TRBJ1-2,CASSGRDRGYGYTF,TGTGCCAGCAGCGGCCGGGACAGGGGCTATGGCTACACCTTC
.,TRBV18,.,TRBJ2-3,CASSPQRSTDTQYF,TGTGCCAGCTCACCGCAGCGGAGCACAGATACGCAGTATTTT
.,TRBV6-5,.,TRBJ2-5,CASSHSRVRETQYF,TGTGCCAGCAGTCACTCCCGGGTCAGGGAGACCCAGTACTTC
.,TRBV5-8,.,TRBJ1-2,CASSLGKRDGYTF,TGTGCCAGCAGCTTGGGGAAGAGGGATGGCTACACCTTC
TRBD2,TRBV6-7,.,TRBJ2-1,CASSYVLAGGKGEQFF,TGTGCCAGCAGTTACGTACTAGCGGGGGGGAAGGGTGAGCAGTTCTTC
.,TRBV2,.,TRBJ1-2,CASSEFKRDGYTF,TGTGCCAGCAGTGAATTTAAGAGGGATGGCTACACCTTC
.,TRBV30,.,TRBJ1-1,CAWSKTVNTEAFF,TGTGCCTGGAGTAAGACAGTGAACACTGAAGCTTTCTTT
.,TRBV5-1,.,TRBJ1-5,CASSFQGGNQPQHF,TGCGCCAGCAGCTTTCAGGGTGGCAATCAGCCCCAGCATTTT
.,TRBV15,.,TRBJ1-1,CATSRTSRNTEAFF,TGTGCCACCAGCAGGACAAGTAGGAACACTGAAGCTTTCTTT
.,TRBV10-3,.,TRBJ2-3,CAISETGTTSSTDTQYF,TGTGCCATCAGTGAGACCGGGACCACGTCTAGCACAGATACGCAGTATTTT
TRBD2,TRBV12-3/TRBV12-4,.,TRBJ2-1,CASRGLVDNEQFF,TGTGCCAGCAGGGGACTAGTAGACAATGAGCAGTTCTTC